The rows below give T cell receptor beta chains drawn from one sample of a study of shared clonotypes between healthy human individuals. TCRdb keeps only in-frame clones here, not all; method: immunoSEQ multiplex PCR. Among 2 million to 3 million clones listed, 90% to 95% were seen once. The sequenced material came from naive CD4+ T cells from PBMCs. These receptors originate from a young man in good health. Some clones in this sample may be carry-over from other donors' samples. Each CDR3 is given with its conserved first and last residue. A D gene is named only where the DNA matches it firmly. Size is omitted from some rows. Given values are once, few, many or a class for expanded clones.

D gene | J gene | clone size | V gene | CDR3 DNA | CDR3 protein
. | TRBJ2-3 | . | TRBV6-4 | TGTGCCAGCAGGGGCCCGACGCGACGGGTAGGTACGCAGTATTTT | CASRGPTRRVGTQYF
. | TRBJ1-2 | . | TRBV29-1 | TGCAGCGTTCGCGTGGGGGCGCGAGGCTACACCTTC | CSVRVGARGYTF
. | TRBJ1-1 | . | TRBV7-2 | TGTGCCAGCAGCCCAAGGGTCCACACAGTCACTGAAGCTTTCTTT | CASSPRVHTVTEAFF
. | TRBJ1-1 | . | TRBV6-6 | TGTGCCAGCAGCCTGAGGGGGGACACTGAAGCTTTCTTT | CASSLRGDTEAFF
. | TRBJ2-1 | . | TRBV5-1 | TGCGCCAGCAGCTTGAGCACCGATGAGCAGTTCTTC | CASSLSTDEQFF
. | TRBJ2-2 | . | TRBV11-3 | TGTGCCAGCAGCTTAGACAGAAACACCGGGGAGCTGTTTTTT | CASSLDRNTGELFF
. | TRBJ2-7 | . | TRBV29-1 | TGCAGCGTAAGGATTGCCTACGAGCAGTACTTC | CSVRIAYEQYF
. | TRBJ2-3 | . | TRBV5-1 | TGCGCCAGCAGCTTTAGCGGTAGCACAGATACGCAGTATTTT | CASSFSGSTDTQYF
TRBD2 | TRBJ2-1 | . | TRBV4-1 | TGCGCCAGCAGCCAAGGAGCGGGAGAAATGCGGGATGAGCAGTTCTTC | CASSQGAGEMRDEQFF
TRBD2 | TRBJ2-5 | . | TRBV7-8 | TGTGCCAGCAGCCCGCACATCCGGGGAACTAGCGGGATGGGAGAGACCCAGTACTTC | CASSPHIRGTSGMGETQYF
. | TRBJ2-7 | . | TRBV4-1 | TGCGCCAGCAGCCAAGATGGGTACCAGCAGTACTTC | CASSQDGYQQYF
. | TRBJ2-5 | once | TRBV30 | TGTGCCTGGAGCAGGGGATCGTTGTACTTC | CAWSRGSLYF
TRBD1 | TRBJ1-3 | . | TRBV27 | TGTGCCAGCCGCCCCCTGACAGGGGGAAACACCATATATTTT | CASRPLTGGNTIYF
. | TRBJ2-3 | . | TRBV27 | TGTGCCAGCAGTATGACTAGGTTTGCAGATACGCAGTATTTT | CASSMTRFADTQYF
. | TRBJ2-1 | few | TRBV12-5 | TGTGCTAGTGTCGAGACCGGGTATTCATTTAATGAGCAGTTCTTC | CASVETGYSFNEQFF
. | TRBJ1-3 | . | TRBV7-3 | TGTGCCAGCAGCTTACAGGGCTCTGGAAACACCATATATTTT | CASSLQGSGNTIYF
. | TRBJ1-4 | . | TRBV27 | TGTGCCAGCGCCACGGTCACGCGAGGGAAACTGTTTTTT | CASATVTRGKLFF
. | TRBJ1-2 | . | TRBV2 | TGTGCCAGCAGATCGCCAGCGGCAAACTATGGCTACACCTTC | CASRSPAANYGYTF
. | TRBJ2-2 | once | TRBV7-8 | TGTGCCAGCAGCCCGGAGGTGGCCTACACCGGGGAGCTGTTTTTT | CASSPEVAYTGELFF
. | TRBJ2-5 | . | TRBV18 | TGTGCCAGCTCACCGATTGACAGGGAGGGAAGTGAGACCCAGTACTTC | CASSPIDREGSETQYF
. | TRBJ2-7 | . | TRBV6-1 | TGTGCCAGCAGTGTGGGGGGGCAAAACTACGAGCAGTACTTC | CASSVGGQNYEQYF
. | TRBJ1-2 | . | TRBV29-1 | TGCAGCGTTGAAATGGGGGTACCTAACTATGGCTACACCTTC | CSVEMGVPNYGYTF
TRBD1 | TRBJ2-3 | . | TRBV7-6 | TGTGCCAGCAGCCCGACAGGGGGCACAGATACGCAGTATTTT | CASSPTGGTDTQYF
. | TRBJ1-6 | . | TRBV5-1 | TGCGCCAGCAGCTTGAGTTTTTTAGGGTTAGGTTCACCCCTCCACTTT | CASSLSFLGLGSPLHF
. | TRBJ2-3 | . | TRBV11-3 | TGTGCCAGCAGCCCAGGGGTGGGAGGGATTACAGATACGCAGTATTTT | CASSPGVGGITDTQYF
. | TRBJ1-1 | . | TRBV28 | TGTGCCAGCAGTTTACTCCCCGAGAAAGCTTTCTTT | CASSLLPEKAFF
. | TRBJ2-3 | . | TRBV29-1 | TGCAGCGTTATTCGGGGTGGGCGTAGAAGCACAGATACGCAGTATTTT | CSVIRGGRRSTDTQYF
TRBD2 | TRBJ2-7 | . | TRBV6-1 | TGTGCCAGCACCACCGGGACTAGCGGAGCCTACGAGCAGTACTTC | CASTTGTSGAYEQYF
. | TRBJ1-6 | . | TRBV25-1 | TGTGCCAGCAGTGACTCATGGGATTCACCCCTCCACTTT | CASSDSWDSPLHF
. | TRBJ2-1 | once | TRBV9 | TGTGCCAGCAGCGTAGAGTACAATGAGCAGTTCTTC | CASSVEYNEQFF
TRBD1 | TRBJ1-2 | . | TRBV10-3 | TGTGCCATCAGTGCTATTTGGGACAGGGGTTTCTATGGCTACACCTTC | CAISAIWDRGFYGYTF
. | TRBJ2-3 | . | TRBV29-1 | TGCAGCGTTCAGGGGCGAAGCACAGATACGCAGTATTTT | CSVQGRSTDTQYF
. | TRBJ2-7 | . | TRBV5-1 | TGCGCCAGCAGCTTGCACGGACAGACATCCTACGAGCAGTACTTC | CASSLHGQTSYEQYF
TRBD2 | TRBJ2-2 | . | TRBV30 | TGTGCCTGGAGTCCCCTGGGGTTGCGGGAGCCCGGGGAGCTGTTTTTT | CAWSPLGLREPGELFF
TRBD2 | TRBJ2-3 | . | TRBV5-1 | TGCGCCAGCAGCTCCTCCGGGACTAGCGGCGATACGCAGTATTTT | CASSSSGTSGDTQYF
. | TRBJ2-1 | . | TRBV28 | TGTGCCAGCAGCCCATCTAGGCCCCAAGAGAATGAGCAGTTCTTC | CASSPSRPQENEQFF
. | TRBJ1-5 | . | TRBV10-3 | TGTGCCATCAGTGATGGGAAAGGCCAGCCCCAGCATTTT | CAISDGKGQPQHF
TRBD1 | TRBJ1-1 | . | TRBV2 | TGTGCCAGCGTCACGGACAGGGCGATCTACACTGAAGCTTTCTTT | CASVTDRAIYTEAFF
. | TRBJ1-1 | . | TRBV7-8 | TGTGCCAGCAGCTTAGCGGTGGTGGGCCTCAGGTCCGCAATGAACACTGAAGCTTTCTTT | CASSLAVVGLRSAMNTEAFF
. | TRBJ2-3 | . | TRBV29-1 | TGCAGCACCGATCGTCAGGGAGACACAGATACGCAGTATTTT | CSTDRQGDTDTQYF
. | TRBJ1-1 | . | TRBV11-1 | TGTGCCAGCAGCTCGCGTCGCACTGAAGCTTTCTTT | CASSSRRTEAFF
. | TRBJ2-7 | . | TRBV6-5 | TGTGCCAGCACCCGGGGCTATGGGGGGGAGCAGTACTTC | CASTRGYGGEQYF
. | TRBJ1-3 | . | TRBV7-9 | TGTGCCAGCAGCTTAATTCCTTGGGGGTCTGGAAACACCATATATTTT | CASSLIPWGSGNTIYF
. | TRBJ1-3 | . | TRBV9 | TGTGCCAGCAGCTCCCGGGCGAGGGGCTCTGGAAACACCATATATTTT | CASSSRARGSGNTIYF
. | TRBJ2-4 | . | TRBV4-1 | TGCGCCAGCAGCCAAGATCGGGACGCGACCAAGTACTTC | CASSQDRDATKYF
. | TRBJ1-2 | . | TRBV27 | TGTGCCAGCAGTTTCTACAGGTCAGTCTCAGCTAACTATGGCTACACCTTC | CASSFYRSVSANYGYTF
. | TRBJ1-2 | . | TRBV19 | TGTGCCAGTAGTATAGTGGGCAGGGTTAACTATGGCTACACCTTC | CASSIVGRVNYGYTF
TRBD2 | TRBJ2-7 | once | TRBV5-1 | TGCGCCAGCAGCGCACCTAGCGGGAGAATTAGCTCCTACGAGCAGTACTTC | CASSAPSGRISSYEQYF
. | TRBJ1-5 | . | TRBV21-1 | TGTGCCAGCAGCAAAGGGAGGACAGGCCAACGGGGGTATAGCAATCAGCCCCAGCATTTT | CASSKGRTGQRGYSNQPQHF
. | TRBJ2-4 | . | TRBV6-6 | TGTGCCAGCAGGGGCAAGAACATTCAGTACTTC | CASRGKNIQYF
. | TRBJ2-2 | . | TRBV2 | TGTGCCAGCAGTTATTCCGGTCCACGGGGCGGGGAGCTGTTTTTT | CASSYSGPRGGELFF
. | TRBJ1-3 | . | TRBV4-2 | TGTGCCAGCAGCCAAGGGGCAATGGGGAACACCATATATTTT | CASSQGAMGNTIYF
. | TRBJ2-1 | . | TRBV6-4 | TGTGCCAGCAGTGACCCCGGGGGTGAGCAGTTCTTC | CASSDPGGEQFF
. | TRBJ1-2 | . | TRBV5-6 | TGTGCCAGCAGCATCTCTTGGGCCCCTACCTATGGCTACACCTTC | CASSISWAPTYGYTF
. | TRBJ1-6 | . | TRBV6-6 | TGTGCCAGCAGTTACAGCAGGGGAGATTCACCCCTCCACTTT | CASSYSRGDSPLHF